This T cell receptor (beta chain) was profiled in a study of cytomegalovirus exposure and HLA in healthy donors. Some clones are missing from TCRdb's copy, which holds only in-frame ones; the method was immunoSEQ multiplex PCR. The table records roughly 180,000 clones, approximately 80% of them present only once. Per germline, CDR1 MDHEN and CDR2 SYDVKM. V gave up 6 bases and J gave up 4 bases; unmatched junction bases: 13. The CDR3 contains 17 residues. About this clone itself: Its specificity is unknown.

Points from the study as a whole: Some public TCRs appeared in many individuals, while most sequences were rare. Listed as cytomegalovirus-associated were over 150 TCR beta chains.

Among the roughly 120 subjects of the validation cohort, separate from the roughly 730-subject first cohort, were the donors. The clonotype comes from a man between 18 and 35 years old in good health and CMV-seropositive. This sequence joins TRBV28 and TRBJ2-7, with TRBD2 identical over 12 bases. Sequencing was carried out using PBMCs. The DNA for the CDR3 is TGTGCCAGCAGAAGGGGACTAGCGGGCAAGGTGGATTACGAGCAGTACTTC. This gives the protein CASRRGLAGKVDYEQYF.